Following are 14 T cell receptor beta chains from one sample sequenced in a study of response to subunit inactivated influenza vaccine. MiXCR was run by TCRdb on the RT-PCR reads, yielding one entry per CDR3 protein. The sample lists roughly 570,000 distinct CDR3 sequences; around 15% were seen once. Here the sequenced sample was PBMCs from blood, taken approximately 12 days after vaccination. These receptors all come from a man aged 50 to 60 who received an inactivated influenza vaccine.

V is TRBV27 and J is TRBJ1-6; D is ambiguous. This CDR3 is 15 amino acids long. Trimming shortened V by 5 bases and J by 6 bases, and 14 bases separated the two germline ends. Germline CDR1 and CDR2: MNHEY and SMNVEV (reference sequence). As DNA, the CDR3 is TGTGCCAGCAGTAAAGAGGGCGCCGGTAATTCACCCCTCCACTTT. Protein: CASSKEGAGNSPLHF.

There are many counts of this clonotype. This rearrangement joins TRBV4-1 to TRBJ1-2; D unresolved. This CDR3 is built from 13 residues. With 1 base removed from V and 6 bases from J, the gap between germline ends came to 9 bases. CDR1 is MGHRA and CDR2 is YSYEKL in the germline V gene. The CDR3 reads CASSQGGYNGYTF. CDR3 coding DNA: TGCGCCAGCAGCCAAGGAGGGTACAATGGCTACACCTTC.

This clonotype was seen a few times. The rearrangement uses TRBV21-1 and TRBJ2-2; the DNA was not used to check the table's D call, TRBD2. TRBV21-1 is listed as a pseudogene. The CDR3 has 18 amino acids. The CDR3 reads CASSKVASGRAYTGELFF. DNA for the CDR3: TGTGCCAGCAGCAAAGTGGCTAGCGGGAGGGCGTACACCGGGGAGCTGTTTTTT.

The table lists this clonotype with a few counts. The chain employs TRBV27 and TRBJ2-3; D unresolved. V was cut by 11 bases and J by 1 base, with 16 bases left in between. The CDR3 length is 14 residues. Looked up from germline, CDR1 is MNHEY and CDR2 is SMNVEV (reference sequence). The DNA for the CDR3 is TGTGCCGGATGCACCGGACGTTGCACAGATACGCAGTATTTT. It codes for CAGCTGRCTDTQYF.

The table lists this clonotype with a few counts. This rearrangement joins TRBV7-2 to TRBJ2-7; possibly TRBD1 for D (6 bases). V gave up 3 bases and J gave up 1 base, with 13 bases separating them. The CDR3 extends over 15 amino acids. Germline V gives CDR1 SGHTA, CDR2 FQGNSA. CDR3 sequence: CASSFHRDMSYEQYF. The CDR3 DNA reads TGTGCCAGCAGCTTCCACCGGGACATGTCCTACGAGCAGTACTTC.

The chain links TRBV2 to TRBJ2-1; no clear D. Germline CDR1 SNHLY, CDR2 FYNNEI. This CDR3 has 14 amino acids. The V gene lost 6 bases and the J gene lost 7 bases, with 16 bases spanning the gap. Written as DNA, the CDR3 is TGTGCCAGCAGGGGTATCCCTGGTAGGAATGAGCAGTTCTTC. The encoded protein is CASRGIPGRNEQFF.

This clonotype occurred many times. The genes are TRBV24-1 and TRBJ2-2; no reliable D call. Between the trimmed V and J ends, which lost 5 bases and 5 bases, there was a span of 8 bases. Germline lookup yields CDR1 KGHDR and CDR2 SFDVKD. The CDR3 consists of 13 residues. The CDR3 is CATSAWETGELFF. DNA for the CDR3: TGTGCCACCAGTGCCTGGGAAACCGGGGAGCTGTTTTTT.

This clonotype was detected ten times or more. At one of its ends the junction is not consistent with the germline gene, which may arise from a read error. This chain joins TRBV12-3 or TRBV12-4 and TRBJ2-5; 8 nucleotides agree with TRBD1. The CDR3 has 13 amino acids. CDR3 in DNA: TGCGCCAGCAGCTTGGGACAGGAAGAGACCCAGTACTTC. Its protein product is CASSLGQEETQYF.

This clonotype came up a few times. The rearrangement uses TRBV5-1 and TRBJ1-4, with D possibly matching TRBD1 (5 bases). V was shortened by 4 bases and J by 8 bases, with 18 bases between the two germline ends. The CDR3 is 15 amino acids. The germline gives CDR1 SGHRS, CDR2 YFSETQ. As DNA, the CDR3 is TGCGCCAGCAGCCCCCAGGGCCCTTTAGGCGAAAAACTGTTTTTT. This translates into CASSPQGPLGEKLFF.

The J gene is TRBJ2-7, the V gene TRBV28, with D tentatively TRBD1 or TRBD2 (6 bases each). The germline V and J ends were trimmed by 8 bases and 2 bases, with 13 bases remaining between them. The CDR3 has 13 residues. The germline V gene encodes CDR1 MDHEN and CDR2 SYDVKM. This CDR3 reads CASYEGGAYEQYF. The CDR3, as DNA: TGTGCCAGCTATGAGGGGGGAGCCTACGAGCAGTACTTC. The complete variable domain, with remaining parts taken from reference TRBV28 and TRBJ2-7, reads DVKVTQSSRYLVKRTGEKVFLECVQDMDHENMFWYRQDPGLGLRLIYFSYDVKMKEKGDIPEGYSVSREKKERFSLILESASTNQTSMYLCASYEGGAYEQYFGPGTRLTVT.

This rearrangement joins TRBV29-1 to TRBJ2-1, with D unclear. V was trimmed by 2 bases and J by 5 bases, leaving 13 bases between them. The CDR3 is made up of 14 amino acids. Germline CDR1 SQVTM, CDR2 ANQGSEA. Written as DNA, the CDR3 is TGCAGCGTTGAACTCCCCCCTGTGGACAATGAGCAGTTCTTC. Translation gives CSVELPPVDNEQFF.

This clonotype has ten or more counts. V is TRBV5-1 and J is TRBJ2-7; D could derive from TRBD1 or TRBD2 (7 bases each). V dropped 4 bases and J dropped 3 bases, with 14 bases sitting between them. CDR1 is SGHRS, CDR2 YFSETQ, per germline. This CDR3 contains 14 residues. The CDR3 sequence is CASSPGGGNYEQYF. CDR3 sequence (DNA): TGCGCCAGCAGCCCAGGGGGGGGGAACTACGAGCAGTACTTC.

The J gene is TRBJ2-7, the V gene TRBV7-9; the D gene is possibly TRBD2 (5 bases). The CDR3 length is 14 residues. Germline CDR1 is SEHNR and CDR2 is FQNEAQ (reference sequence). The V and J ends lost 1 base and 5 bases respectively, with 12 bases between them. The CDR3 nucleotides are TGTGCCAGCAGCTTAGACGGGGTAGGGAACGAGCAGTACTTC. Amino acids: CASSLDGVGNEQYF.

This chain connects TRBV6-5 to TRBJ2-2; a possible D gene is TRBD1 (6 bases). Trimming cost V 2 bases and J 4 bases, with 11 bases left between them. The CDR3 contains 15 residues. Germline CDR1 reads MNHEY; CDR2 reads SVGAGI. The CDR3 spells CASSYHREGTGELFF. The CDR3 region has the DNA TGTGCCAGCAGTTACCACAGGGAAGGCACCGGGGAGCTGTTTTTT.